A single sample gave rise to the 20 T cell receptor beta chains below, sequenced in a study of technical replicates of blood from a few donors. Profiled with immunoSEQ multiplex PCR; TCRdb holds only in-frame clones, not every one. The sample lists roughly 72,000 clones; 80% to 95% were seen once. The sample comprised T cells isolated from PBMCs. These receptors all stem from a human donor in good health.

The chain has TRBV7-8 and TRBJ1-5; the match to TRBD1 covers 9 bases. The CDR3 runs to 18 residues. With V trimmed by 2 bases and J by 1 base, 9 bases remained unmatched. Germline values: CDR1 SGHVS, CDR2 FQNEAQ. CDR3 sequence: CASSLPGQGEGSNQPQHF. CDR3 DNA sequence: TGTGCCAGCAGCTTACCGGGACAGGGCGAAGGGAGCAATCAGCCCCAGCATTTT. Based on the CDR3 plus reference TRBV7-8 and TRBJ1-5, the full variable domain is GAGVSQSPRYKVAKRGQDVALRCDPISGHVSLFWYQQALGQGPEFLTYFQNEAQLDKSGLPSDRFFAERPEGSVSTLKIQRTQQEDSAVYLCASSLPGQGEGSNQPQHFGDGTRLSIL.

This rearrangement joins TRBV19 to TRBJ2-1, with TRBD1 matching 8 bases. The length of the CDR3 is 13 residues. V shed 5 bases and J 8 bases; nucleotides not matched to a gene: 5. Germline assignment: CDR1 LNHDA and CDR2 SQIVND (reference sequence). CDR3 nucleotides: TGTGCCAGTAGTGCCACAGGGGGGTATGAGCAGTTCTTC. Translating gives CASSATGGYEQFF.

In this sample, this clone turned up once. The rearrangement uses TRBV5-1 and TRBJ2-1, with 9 bases identical to TRBD2. The germline V gene has CDR1 SGHRS and CDR2 YFSETQ. Trimming cost V 7 bases and J 0 bases; bases outside gene matches: 2. CDR3 length: 14 amino acids. CDR3 loop: CASYSGSSYNEQFF. Here the CDR3 DNA reads TGCGCCAGCTATAGCGGGAGCTCCTACAATGAGCAGTTCTTC.

This clone is a singleton in its sample. V and J are TRBV7-2 and TRBJ2-7; TRBD2 aligns across 9 bases. CDR1 and CDR2 from the germline V gene are SGHTA and FQGNSA. The CDR3 is made up of 15 amino acids. J gave up 5 bases and V 0 bases, and 5 bases lay outside the gene matches. CDR3 nucleotides: TGTGCCAGCAGCTTAGCGGCAGCGGGAGGAGACGAGCAGTACTTC. Amino acids: CASSLAAAGGDEQYF.

This clone was found a few times. The J gene is TRBJ1-4, the V gene TRBV28; D is uncertain. Germline V gene lookup returns CDR1 MDHEN and CDR2 SYDVKM. The CDR3 extends over 14 amino acids. The V end was cut by 3 bases, the J end by 4 bases, with 9 bases between. For the CDR3, the DNA is TGTGCCAGCAGTTTTACAAGGAGTAATGAAAAACTGTTTTTT. Translating it yields CASSFTRSNEKLFF.

This clone was found once. The chain recombines TRBV5-4 with TRBJ2-2; 7 bases agree with TRBD2. In germline, CDR1 is SGHNT, CDR2 YYREEE (reference sequence). V shed 5 bases and J 1 base; nucleotides not matched to a gene: 8. CDR3 length: 16 residues. CDR3 sequence: CASSYPGLKNTGELFF. CDR3 DNA sequence: TGTGCCAGCAGTTATCCGGGACTAAAGAACACCGGGGAGCTGTTTTTT.

This rearrangement joins TRBV28 to TRBJ1-5, with a tentative D call TRBD1 (5 bases). Between the trimmed V and J ends, which lost 5 bases and 4 bases, there was a span of 21 bases. Per the germline V gene, CDR1 is MDHEN and CDR2 is SYDVKM. The CDR3 runs to 17 residues. The chain's CDR3 is CASSEAPGGVANQPQHF. In DNA, the CDR3 is TGTGCCAGCAGTGAAGCCCCGGGGGGGGTAGCAAATCAGCCCCAGCATTTT.

In DNA form, the CDR3 reads TGTGCCATCAGTACCCAGACAGCCGGAGAGACCCAGTACTTC. Translated, it gives CAISTQTAGETQYF. This rearrangement joins TRBV10-3 to TRBJ2-5; maybe TRBD1 (5 bases). This CDR3 has 14 residues. V was cut by 5 bases and J by 4 bases, with 14 bases left in between. Germline V gives CDR1 ENHRY, CDR2 SYGVKD.

This chain joins TRBV11-2 and TRBJ1-4; the D is unclear. V lost 1 base to trimming and J lost 6 bases, with 6 bases between them. Germline-derived CDR1 and CDR2 are SGHAT and FQNNGV. This CDR3 contains 13 residues. The CDR3 bases are TGTGCCAGCAGCTTAGGCACATATGAAAAACTGTTTTTT. Amino acids: CASSLGTYEKLFF.

The V and J genes are TRBV2 and TRBJ2-4; 7 nucleotides match TRBD1. V trimming: 0 bases; J trimming: 14 bases; junction bases outside the gene matches: 10. The germline V gene encodes CDR1 SNHLY and CDR2 FYNNEI. This CDR3 is 14 amino acids long. Here the CDR3 DNA reads TGTGCCAGCAGTGAAGCAGAGGGACAGCGAACGAAGTACTTC. It is translated as CASSEAEGQRTKYF. The full variable domain, in which reference TRBV2 and TRBJ2-4 provide the parts outside the CDR3, is EPEVTQTPSHQVTQMGQEVILRCVPISNHLYFYWYRQILGQKVEFLVSFYNNEISEKSEIFDDQFSVERPDGSNFTLKIRSTKLEDSAMYFCASSEAEGQRTKYFGAGTRLSVL.

The chain recombines TRBV4-1 with TRBJ2-1; weak D call: TRBD2 (6 bases). The CDR3 is made up of 16 amino acids. Germline lookup yields CDR1 MGHRA and CDR2 YSYEKL. The germline V and J ends were trimmed by 3 bases and 0 bases, with 12 bases remaining between them. CDR3 sequence: CASSHGTDSSYNEQFF. DNA for the CDR3: TGCGCCAGCAGCCATGGGACTGACAGCTCCTACAATGAGCAGTTCTTC.

This rearrangement joins TRBV27 to TRBJ2-7; TRBD1 matches 10 bases. The CDR3 is 15 amino acids. V lost 4 bases to trimming and J lost 3 bases; unmatched junction nucleotides: 6. Germline V gene sequence: CDR1 MNHEY, CDR2 SMNVEV (reference sequence). CDR3 protein: CASSSFGTGVYEQYF. CDR3 nucleotides: TGTGCCAGCAGTTCCTTCGGGACAGGGGTCTACGAGCAGTACTTC.

The V call is TRBV5-4, the J call TRBJ2-7; unclear D gene. CDR1 and CDR2 from the germline V gene are SGHNT and YYREEE (reference sequence). Trimming stripped 0 bases from V and 2 bases from J, with 6 bases between. CDR3 size: 13 residues. The CDR3 reads CASSLDSTYEQYF. The CDR3 nucleotides are TGTGCCAGCAGCTTGGACAGTACCTACGAGCAGTACTTC.

The chain joins TRBV2 to TRBJ1-1; D not resolved. The CDR3 is made up of 15 amino acids. Trimming shortened V by 7 bases and J by 3 bases, and 18 bases separated the two germline ends. Germline-derived CDR1 and CDR2 are SNHLY and FYNNEI. As DNA, the CDR3 is TGTGCCAGCACCCGGGAGGAGGGTAGTCACACTGAAGCTTTCTTT. Its translation: CASTREEGSHTEAFF.

This sequence joins TRBV13 and TRBJ2-3; D not certain. CDR3 length: 14 residues. Looked up from germline, CDR1 is PRHDT and CDR2 is FYEKMQ (reference sequence). Trimming took off 4 bases at V and 1 base at J, with 9 bases between the two ends. CDR3 sequence: CASSSLQGTDTQYF. The CDR3 coding sequence is TGTGCCAGCAGCTCTTTACAAGGCACAGATACGCAGTATTTT.

The chain employs TRBV5-4 and TRBJ1-2, with TRBD1 matching 7 bases. The trim removed 4 bases at V and 0 bases at J, leaving 9 bases unmatched. The CDR3 is made up of 16 amino acids. Germline CDR1 SGHNT, CDR2 YYREEE (reference sequence). CDR3: CASSPPGGTANYGYTF. CDR3 DNA: TGTGCCAGCAGCCCCCCGGGCGGGACAGCTAACTATGGCTACACCTTC.

The V gene is TRBV16, the J gene TRBJ1-5, with TRBD1 matching 9 bases. Looked up from germline, CDR1 is KGHSY and CDR2 is FQNENV. Trimming at V came to 2 bases and at J to 11 bases, leaving 7 bases not matched to a gene. CDR3 length: 14 amino acids. In DNA form, the CDR3 reads TGTGCCAGCAGCCAAGGCTGGACAGGGGCCGCCCAGCATTTT. Translation gives CASSQGWTGAAQHF. Full variable domain (outside the CDR3, taken from reference TRBV16 and TRBJ1-5): GEEVAQTPKHLVRGEGQKAKLYCAPIKGHSYVFWYQQVLKNEFKFLISFQNENVFDETGMPKERFSAKCLPNSPCSLEIQATKLEDSAVYFCASSQGWTGAAQHFGDGTRLSIL.

CDR3 DNA: TGTGCCACAAACAGGGGAGGGAACACTGAAGCTTTCTTT. Translating gives CATNRGGNTEAFF. This chain uses TRBV15 with TRBJ1-1; 7 bases agree with TRBD1. CDR3 length equals 13 residues. Germline CDR1 is LNHNV and CDR2 is YYDKDF (reference sequence). Germline trimming cut 9 bases from V and 1 base from J; bases unmatched to any gene: 5.

The chain has TRBV27 and TRBJ2-1; TRBD2 matches 11 bases. J lost 4 bases, V lost 8 bases, and 7 bases had no gene match. The length of the CDR3 is 15 residues. The V gene's germline CDR1 is MNHEY and CDR2 SMNVEV (reference sequence). The CDR3 DNA is TGTGCCAGCGCGACTAGCGGGACGATTTACAATGAGCAGTTCTTC. Translating gives CASATSGTIYNEQFF.

In this sample, this clone turned up once. J is TRBJ1-4 and V is TRBV9; D is possibly TRBD1 (6 bases). The CDR3 covers 15 residues. CDR1 is SGDLS and CDR2 is YYNGEE in the germline V gene. V dropped 6 bases and J dropped 8 bases, with 20 bases sitting between them. The CDR3 loop reads CASNSLGGVEEKLFF. The DNA of the CDR3 is TGTGCCAGCAACTCCCTAGGGGGGGTTGAAGAAAAACTGTTTTTT.